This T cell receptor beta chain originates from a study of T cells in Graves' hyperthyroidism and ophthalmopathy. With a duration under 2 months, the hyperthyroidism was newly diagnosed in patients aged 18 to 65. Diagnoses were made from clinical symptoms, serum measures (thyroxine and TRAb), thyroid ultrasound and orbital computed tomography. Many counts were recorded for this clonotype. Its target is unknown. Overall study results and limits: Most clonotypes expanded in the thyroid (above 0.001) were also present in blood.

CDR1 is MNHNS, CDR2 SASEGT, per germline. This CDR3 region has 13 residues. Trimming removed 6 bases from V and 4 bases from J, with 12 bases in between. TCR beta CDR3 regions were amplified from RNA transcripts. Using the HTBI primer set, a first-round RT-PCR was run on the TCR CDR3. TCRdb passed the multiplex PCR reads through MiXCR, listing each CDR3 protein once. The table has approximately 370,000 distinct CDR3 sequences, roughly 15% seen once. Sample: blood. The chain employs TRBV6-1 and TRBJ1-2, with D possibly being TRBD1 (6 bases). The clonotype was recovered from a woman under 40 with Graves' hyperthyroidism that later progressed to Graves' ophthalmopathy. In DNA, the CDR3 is TGTGCCAGCAGGGACAGCCCGGTCTATGGCTACACCTTC. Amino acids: CASRDSPVYGYTF.